This T cell receptor beta chain appears in the sequencing data of a study of cytomegalovirus exposure and HLA in healthy donors. V lost 4 bases to trimming and J lost 4 bases; unmatched junction nucleotides: 6. CDR3 length equals 15 residues. Germline V gene data show CDR1 as SGHDN and CDR2 as FVKESK. Use of 60 Vbeta and 13 Jbeta primers characterized the PCR. Sequenced by immunoSEQ multiplex PCR; TCRdb stores in-frame clones only, minus some. The data hold 100,000 to 150,000 clones, with about 73% observed a single time. The sequence was collected from a middle-aged woman in good health and CMV-seropositive. The chain combines TRBV14 with TRBJ1-1, with 10 nucleotides matching TRBD1. The sequenced sample was PBMCs. CDR3 sequence (DNA): TGTGCCAGCAGCCGTCCCGGGACAGGGGCCACTGAAGCTTTCTTT. This sequence encodes CASSRPGTGATEAFF.